Listed below are T cell receptor beta chains from one sample, sequenced in a study of PD-1 blockade in classical Hodgkin lymphoma. The protocol was immunoSEQ multiplex PCR, while the TCRdb copy is restricted to in-frame clones and leaves out a portion. Counted here are 25,000 or so clones, 88% occurring once; the ten biggest clones make up approximately 23%. Material: peripheral blood mononuclear cells (PBMCs), obtained before the fourth cycle of nivolumab. These receptors were taken from a human donor with classical Hodgkin lymphoma. The CDR3 runs from the conserved cysteine through the conserved F or W. A D gene is named only where the DNA matches it firmly. Rows give clone size only sometimes, using once, few, many, or a class for an expanded clone.

>15|TRBJ1-6|TRBD1|NA|TRBV5-1
CASSPTGESSSPLHF
TGCGCCAGCAGCCCGACAGGGGAATCAAGTTCACCCCTCCACTTT
>15|TRBJ1-6|TRBD1|NA|TRBV19
CASSISGTGVSPLHF
TGTGCCAGTAGTATTTCCGGGACAGGGGTTTCACCCCTCCACTTT
>15|TRBJ2-2|NA|NA|TRBV6-1
CASSEIASNTGELFF
TGTGCCAGCAGTGAGATTGCGTCGAACACCGGGGAGCTGTTTTTT
>16|TRBJ2-7|TRBD1|NA|TRBV15
CATSMAGTGGPYEQYF
TGTGCCACCAGCATGGCCGGGACAGGGGGGCCCTACGAGCAGTACTTC
>12|TRBJ1-1|NA|NA|TRBV9
CASSARTDEAFF
TGTGCCAGCAGCGCCAGGACGGATGAAGCTTTCTTT
>13|TRBJ2-5|NA|NA|TRBV5-1
CASSYATQETQYF
TGCGCCAGCAGCTACGCTACGCAAGAGACCCAGTACTTC
>12|TRBJ2-2|NA|NA|TRBV6-5
CGSGRNTGELFF
TGTGGCAGCGGGCGGAACACCGGGGAGCTGTTTTTT
>11|TRBJ2-7|NA|NA|TRBV7-9
CASSLTGRVSF
TGTGCCAGCAGCTTAACGGGCAGGGTTTCCTTC
>13|TRBJ2-7|TRBD1|NA|TRBV7-9
CASSFRDRYEQYF
TGTGCCAGCAGCTTCCGGGACAGATACGAGCAGTACTTC
>15|TRBJ1-5|TRBD1|few|TRBV7-2
CASSSGQGSNQPQHF
TGTGCCAGCAGCTCGGGACAGGGAAGCAATCAGCCCCAGCATTTT
>14|TRBJ1-1|NA|NA|TRBV7-9
CASSGGTKNTEAFF
TGTGCCAGCAGCGGTGGGACAAAGAACACTGAAGCTTTCTTT
>15|TRBJ2-5|TRBD2|NA|TRBV15
CATSRDWEGFETQYF
TGTGCCACCAGCAGAGATTGGGAGGGTTTTGAGACCCAGTACTTC
>13|TRBJ1-1|NA|NA|TRBV6-5
CASSHGQNTEAFF
TGTGCCAGCAGCCACGGACAGAACACTGAAGCTTTCTTT
>14|TRBJ1-1|NA|NA|TRBV7-3
CASSLMGDLGLAFF
TGTGCCAGCAGCTTAATGGGGGATTTAGGGTTGGCTTTCTTT
>17|TRBJ1-5|NA|NA|TRBV27
CASSSGRQRGLNQPQHF
TGTGCCAGCAGTTCAGGGCGACAGAGAGGGCTTAATCAGCCCCAGCATTTT
>15|TRBJ1-5|NA|NA|TRBV6-1
CASTRGSEGNQPQHF
TGTGCCAGCACTCGTGGTAGCGAGGGGAATCAGCCCCAGCATTTT